This T cell receptor (beta chain) was sequenced for a study of response to subunit inactivated influenza vaccine. TCRdb reprocessed the RT-PCR reads via MiXCR and lists one record per CDR3 protein. This repertoire shows roughly 620,000 distinct CDR3 sequences, over 9% found once; its top ten account for around 10%. V was trimmed by 5 bases and J by 7 bases, leaving 18 bases between them. The CDR3 runs 15 residues. Per germline, CDR1 SGHTA and CDR2 FQGNSA. The same specimen was also included in a second study, on T cells expressing NK-cell markers. As that study records: It was by 5'RACE template switching with UMIs that TCR beta cDNA was made. The study drew TCR beta repertoires from sorted CD3+CD56+NKG2C+, CD3+CD56+NKG2C- and CD3+CD56-NKG2C+ T cells. A range of about 1.0-7.5% of CD8+ T cells consisted of dominant NKG2C+ clonotypes in several donors.

The sequence was obtained from a man between 45 and 60 years old who received an inactivated influenza vaccine. Here the sequenced sample was PBMCs from blood, taken on the day of vaccination. The chain links TRBV7-2 to TRBJ2-1, with D maybe TRBD1 (5 bases). The CDR3 region is CASSLQGPKGNEQFF. The CDR3 DNA sequence: TGTGCCAGCAGCCTCCAGGGCCCGAAGGGGAATGAGCAGTTCTTC.